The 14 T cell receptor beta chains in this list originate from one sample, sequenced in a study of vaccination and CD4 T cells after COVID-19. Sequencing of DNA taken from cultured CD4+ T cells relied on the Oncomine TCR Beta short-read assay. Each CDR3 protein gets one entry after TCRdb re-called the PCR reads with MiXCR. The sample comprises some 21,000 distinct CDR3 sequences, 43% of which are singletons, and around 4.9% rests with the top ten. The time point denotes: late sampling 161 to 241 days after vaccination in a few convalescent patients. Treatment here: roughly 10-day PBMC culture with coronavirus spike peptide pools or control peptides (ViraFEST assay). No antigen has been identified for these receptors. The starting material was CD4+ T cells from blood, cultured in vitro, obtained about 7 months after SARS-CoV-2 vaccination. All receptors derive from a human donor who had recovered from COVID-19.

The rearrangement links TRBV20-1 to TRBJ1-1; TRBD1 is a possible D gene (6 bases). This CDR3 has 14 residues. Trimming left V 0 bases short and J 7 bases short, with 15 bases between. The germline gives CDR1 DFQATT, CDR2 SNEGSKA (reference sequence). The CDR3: CSARDQVGGIEAFF. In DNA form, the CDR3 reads TGCAGTGCTAGAGATCAGGTAGGGGGAATTGAAGCTTTCTTT.

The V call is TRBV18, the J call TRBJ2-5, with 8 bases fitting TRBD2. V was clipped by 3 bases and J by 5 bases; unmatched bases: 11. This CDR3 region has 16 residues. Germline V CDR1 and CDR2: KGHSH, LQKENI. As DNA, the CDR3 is TGTGCCAGCTCACCGGAAACAAGCGGGAGTACTGAGACCCAGTACTTC. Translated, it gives CASSPETSGSTETQYF.

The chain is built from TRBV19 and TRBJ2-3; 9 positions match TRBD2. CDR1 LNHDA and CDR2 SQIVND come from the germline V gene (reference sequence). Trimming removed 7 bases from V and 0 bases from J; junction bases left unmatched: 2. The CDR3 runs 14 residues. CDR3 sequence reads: CASKTSGSTDTQYF. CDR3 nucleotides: TGTGCCAGTAAGACTAGCGGTAGCACAGATACGCAGTATTTT. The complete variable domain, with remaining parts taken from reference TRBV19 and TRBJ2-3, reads DGGITQSPKYLFRKEGQNVTLSCEQNLNHDAMYWYRQDPGQGLRLIYYSQIVNDFQKGDIAEGYSVSREKKESFPLTVTSAQKNPTAFYLCASKTSGSTDTQYFGPGTRLTVL.

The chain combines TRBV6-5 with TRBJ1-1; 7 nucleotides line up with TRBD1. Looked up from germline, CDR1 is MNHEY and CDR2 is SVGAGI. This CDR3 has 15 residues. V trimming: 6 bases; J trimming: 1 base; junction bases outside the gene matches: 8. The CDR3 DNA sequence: TGTGCCAGCAGCACTCGGACAGGACAGAACACTGAAGCTTTCTTT. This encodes CASSTRTGQNTEAFF.

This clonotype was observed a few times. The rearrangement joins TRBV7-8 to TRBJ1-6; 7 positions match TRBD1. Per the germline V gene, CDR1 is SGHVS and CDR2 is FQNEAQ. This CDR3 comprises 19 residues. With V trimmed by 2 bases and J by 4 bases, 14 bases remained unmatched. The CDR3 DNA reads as TGTGCCAGCAGCTTAATTATTAGGGACAGAAAGCCGTATAATTCACCCCTCCACTTT. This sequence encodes CASSLIIRDRKPYNSPLHF.

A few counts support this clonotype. The CDR3 DNA reads TGTGCCAGCAGCCCCCCGTGGGGGCGGACAAAATACGAGCAGTACTTC. Translating gives CASSPPWGRTKYEQYF. This chain joins TRBV7-8 and TRBJ2-7, with D possibly matching TRBD1 (6 bases). V lost 5 bases and J lost 4, with 21 bases in between. The CDR3 runs 16 residues. Germline V gene sequence: CDR1 SGHVS, CDR2 FQNEAQ. The variable domain in full, completed from reference TRBV7-8 and TRBJ2-7, reads GAGVSQSPRYKVAKRGQDVALRCDPISGHVSLFWYQQALGQGPEFLTYFQNEAQLDKSGLPSDRFFAERPEGSVSTLKIQRTQQEDSAVYLCASSPPWGRTKYEQYFGPGTRLTVT.

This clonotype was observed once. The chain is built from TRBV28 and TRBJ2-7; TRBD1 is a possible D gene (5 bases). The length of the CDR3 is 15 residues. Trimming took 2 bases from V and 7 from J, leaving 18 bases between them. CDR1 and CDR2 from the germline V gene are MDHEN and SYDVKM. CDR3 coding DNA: TGTGCCAGCAGTTTACTACAGGCAAACTTACGGGAGCAGTACTTC. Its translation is CASSLLQANLREQYF.

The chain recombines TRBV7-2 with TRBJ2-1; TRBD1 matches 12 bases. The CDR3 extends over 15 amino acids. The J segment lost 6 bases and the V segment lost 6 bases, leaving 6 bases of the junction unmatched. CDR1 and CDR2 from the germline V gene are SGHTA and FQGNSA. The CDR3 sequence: CASSFGTGGFNEQFF. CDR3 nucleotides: TGTGCCAGCAGTTTCGGGACAGGGGGCTTCAATGAGCAGTTCTTC.

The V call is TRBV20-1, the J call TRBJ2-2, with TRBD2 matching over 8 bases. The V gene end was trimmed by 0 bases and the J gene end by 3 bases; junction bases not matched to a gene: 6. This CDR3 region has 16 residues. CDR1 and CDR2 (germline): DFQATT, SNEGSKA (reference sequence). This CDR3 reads CSARDPTGGDTGELFF. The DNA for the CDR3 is TGCAGTGCTAGAGACCCCACGGGAGGGGACACCGGGGAGCTGTTTTTT.

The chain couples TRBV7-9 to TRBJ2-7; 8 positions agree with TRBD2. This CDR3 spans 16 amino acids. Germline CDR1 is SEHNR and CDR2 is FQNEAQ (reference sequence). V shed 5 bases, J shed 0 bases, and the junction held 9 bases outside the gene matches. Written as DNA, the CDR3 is TGTGCCAGCAGCACGCTAGCGGGCTCATCCTCCTACGAGCAGTACTTC. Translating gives CASSTLAGSSSYEQYF.

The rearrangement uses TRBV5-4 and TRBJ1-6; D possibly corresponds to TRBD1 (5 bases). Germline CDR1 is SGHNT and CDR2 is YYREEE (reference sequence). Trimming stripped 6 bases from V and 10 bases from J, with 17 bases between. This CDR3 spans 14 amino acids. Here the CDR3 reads CASTSREGRSPLHF. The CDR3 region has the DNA TGTGCCAGCACCTCCAGGGAGGGAAGGTCACCCCTCCACTTT.

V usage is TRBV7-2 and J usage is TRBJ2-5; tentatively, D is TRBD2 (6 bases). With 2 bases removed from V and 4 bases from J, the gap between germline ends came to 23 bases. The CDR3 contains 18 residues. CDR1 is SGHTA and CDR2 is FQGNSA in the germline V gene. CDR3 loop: CASSLFGGIAVNRETQYF. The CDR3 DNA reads TGTGCCAGCAGCTTATTTGGCGGGATTGCGGTTAATCGAGAGACCCAGTACTTC.

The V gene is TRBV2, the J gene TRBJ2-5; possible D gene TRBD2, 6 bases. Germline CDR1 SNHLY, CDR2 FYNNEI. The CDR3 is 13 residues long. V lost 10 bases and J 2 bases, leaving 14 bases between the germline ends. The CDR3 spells CANRLGGQETQYF. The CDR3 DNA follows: TGTGCCAACAGGTTGGGGGGACAAGAGACCCAGTACTTC.

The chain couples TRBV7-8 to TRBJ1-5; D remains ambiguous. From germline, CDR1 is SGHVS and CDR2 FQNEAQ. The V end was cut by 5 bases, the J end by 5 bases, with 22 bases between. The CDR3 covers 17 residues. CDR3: CASSLNRYTRADQPQHF. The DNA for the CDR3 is TGTGCCAGCAGCCTCAACCGGTACACACGCGCGGATCAGCCCCAGCATTTT. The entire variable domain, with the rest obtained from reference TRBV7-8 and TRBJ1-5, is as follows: GAGVSQSPRYKVAKRGQDVALRCDPISGHVSLFWYQQALGQGPEFLTYFQNEAQLDKSGLPSDRFFAERPEGSVSTLKIQRTQQEDSAVYLCASSLNRYTRADQPQHFGDGTRLSIL.